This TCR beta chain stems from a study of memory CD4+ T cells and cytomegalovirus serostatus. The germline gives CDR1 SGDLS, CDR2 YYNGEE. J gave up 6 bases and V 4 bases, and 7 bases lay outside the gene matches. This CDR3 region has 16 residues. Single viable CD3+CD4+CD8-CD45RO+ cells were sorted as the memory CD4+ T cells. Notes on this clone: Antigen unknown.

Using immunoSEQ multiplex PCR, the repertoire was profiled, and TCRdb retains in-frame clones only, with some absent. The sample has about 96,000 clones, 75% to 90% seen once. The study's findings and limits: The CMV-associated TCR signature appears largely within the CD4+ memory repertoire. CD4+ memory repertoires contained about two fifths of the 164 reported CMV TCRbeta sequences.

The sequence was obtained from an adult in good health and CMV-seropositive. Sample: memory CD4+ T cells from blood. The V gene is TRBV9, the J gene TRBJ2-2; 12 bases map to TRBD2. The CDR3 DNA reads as TGTGCCAGCAGCTTAGAGACTAGCGGGAGTGCCGGGGAGCTGTTTTTT. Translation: CASSLETSGSAGELFF.